The 32 T cell receptor beta chains in this list originate from one sample, sequenced in a study of blood T cell repertoires in COVID-19. Produced via immunoSEQ multiplex PCR; TCRdb's table is partial and in-frame only. The data show 150,000 to 200,000 clones, with 80% to 95% seen just once and 4.8% held by the top ten. Sequencing was carried out using peripheral blood. Receptor source: a man aged 30 to 39 with COVID-19, enrolled during active disease.

V is TRBV27 and J is TRBJ2-7, with a tentative D call TRBD2 (6 bases). Per germline, CDR1 MNHEY and CDR2 SMNVEV (reference sequence). The CDR3 length is 14 residues. Trimming removed 2 bases from V and 3 bases from J, with 11 bases in between. The CDR3 bases are TGTGCCAGCAGTTTACGGAGGGGATTCTACGAGCAGTACTTC. The encoded protein is CASSLRRGFYEQYF.

This clone was detected once. J is TRBJ1-4 and V is TRBV3-1 (or the pseudogene TRBV3-2), with D uncertain. CDR3 length: 15 amino acids. CDR1 and CDR2 (germline): LGHDT, YNNKEL (reference sequence). V was trimmed by 6 bases and J by 7 bases, leaving 18 bases between them. CDR3 protein: CASRQNGGISEKLFF. DNA of the CDR3: TGTGCCAGCAGACAAAACGGAGGGATCAGTGAAAAACTGTTTTTT.

V gene TRBV7-2 combines with J gene TRBJ1-1; no clear D gene. Trimming shortened V by 1 base and J by 4 bases, and 7 bases separated the two germline ends. The CDR3 spans 13 residues. Per the germline V gene, CDR1 is SGHTA and CDR2 is FQGNSA. The CDR3 spells CASSLERVTEAFF. The DNA of the CDR3 is TGTGCCAGCAGCTTAGAGAGGGTCACTGAAGCTTTCTTT.

This chain connects TRBV28 to TRBJ1-2; 8 nucleotides align to TRBD1. The CDR3 extends over 15 amino acids. Germline V CDR1 and CDR2: MDHEN, SYDVKM. The trim removed 4 bases at V and 5 bases at J, leaving 9 bases unmatched. The CDR3 region is CASSSPGQDYYGYTF. As DNA, the CDR3 is TGTGCCAGCAGTTCTCCGGGACAGGACTATTATGGCTACACCTTC.

This sequence joins TRBV19 and TRBJ1-1; TRBD1 matches 8 bases. The CDR3 is 13 amino acids. Per the germline V gene, CDR1 is LNHDA and CDR2 is SQIVND (reference sequence). V was pared by 6 bases and J by 3 bases, with 3 bases of the junction left unmatched. Written as DNA, the CDR3 is TGTGCCAGTAGATTACAGGGGGACACTGAAGCTTTCTTT. Translating it yields CASRLQGDTEAFF.

This chain uses TRBV3-1 (or the pseudogene TRBV3-2) with TRBJ2-5, with D uncertain. The CDR3 extends over 12 amino acids. Trimming shortened V by 0 bases and J by 5 bases, and 4 bases separated the two germline ends. Germline lookup yields CDR1 LGHDT and CDR2 YNNKEL (reference sequence). CDR3 loop: CASSQDQETQYF. The DNA of the CDR3 is TGTGCCAGCAGCCAAGATCAGGAGACCCAGTACTTC.

The rearrangement links TRBV9 to TRBJ2-2; 9 positions match TRBD1. Germline lookup yields CDR1 SGDLS and CDR2 YYNGEE. This CDR3 contains 19 residues. V was clipped by 4 bases and J by 0 bases; unmatched bases: 13. The CDR3 DNA sequence: TGTGCCAGCAGCACCCCCACCACGACAGGGGGATCGAACACCGGGGAGCTGTTTTTT. This translates into CASSTPTTTGGSNTGELFF.

The rearrangement uses TRBV6-5 and TRBJ1-5; weak D call: TRBD1 (6 bases). The germline V and J ends were trimmed by 9 bases and 0 bases, with 15 bases remaining between them. The CDR3 contains 15 residues. The germline CDR1 and CDR2 sequences are MNHEY and SVGAGI. CDR3 residues: CASARTVYSNQPQHF. Written as DNA, the CDR3 is TGTGCCAGTGCTAGGACAGTGTATAGCAATCAGCCCCAGCATTTT.

The chain links TRBV9 to TRBJ1-1; D remains unclear. V lost 0 bases and J 7 bases, leaving 10 bases between the germline ends. This CDR3 comprises 13 residues. CDR1 and CDR2 (germline): SGDLS, YYNGEE. CDR3 coding DNA: TGTGCCAGCAGCGTAGCCGGGTATGGTGAAGCTTTCTTT. Amino acids: CASSVAGYGEAFF.

The rearrangement joins TRBV6-5 to TRBJ2-7; tentatively, D is TRBD1 (5 bases). The length of the CDR3 is 14 residues. Germline V gives CDR1 MNHEY, CDR2 SVGAGI. V lost 4 bases and J lost 2, with 12 bases in between. CDR3 region: CASSLQVPTYEQYF. Written as DNA, the CDR3 is TGTGCCAGCAGTTTACAGGTACCTACCTACGAGCAGTACTTC.

This clone has a single count. CDR3 sequence: CASSPRQAQNTGELFF. In DNA form, the CDR3 reads TGTGCCAGCTCACCGCGACAGGCCCAGAACACCGGGGAGCTGTTTTTT. The gene calls are TRBV18 and TRBJ2-2; D perhaps matches TRBD1 (6 bases). V was trimmed by 3 bases and J by 1 base, leaving 12 bases between them. The CDR3 has 16 residues. Germline V CDR1 and CDR2: KGHSH, LQKENI. Based on the CDR3 plus reference TRBV18 and TRBJ2-2, the full variable domain is NAGVMQNPRHLVRRRGQEARLRCSPMKGHSHVYWYRQLPEEGLKFMVYLQKENIIDESGMPKERFSAEFPKEGPSILRIQQVVRGDSAAYFCASSPRQAQNTGELFFGEGSRLTVL.

The chain uses TRBV18 and TRBJ1-2; 11 bases map to TRBD1. V trimming: 3 bases; J trimming: 3 bases; junction bases outside the gene matches: 3. This CDR3 is 15 amino acids long. CDR1 is KGHSH and CDR2 is LQKENI in the germline V gene. The CDR3 region is CASSPGQGGHYGYTF. DNA of the CDR3: TGTGCCAGCTCACCGGGACAGGGGGGTCACTATGGCTACACCTTC.

The chain recombines TRBV23-1 with TRBJ2-1; 8 nucleotides line up with TRBD1. TRBV23-1 is an open reading frame, and its role is uncertain. The CDR3 runs to 17 residues. Trimming cost V 3 bases and J 1 base; bases outside gene matches: 8. CDR3 DNA: TGCGCCAGCAGTCACCCGGGACAGGACCTTTCCTACAATGAGCAGTTCTTC. Amino acid sequence: CASSHPGQDLSYNEQFF.

J is TRBJ1-1 and V is TRBV7-9, with a tentative D call TRBD1 (6 bases). The germline V gene has CDR1 SEHNR and CDR2 FQNEAQ (reference sequence). The CDR3 runs to 12 residues. Trimming cost V 6 bases and J 2 bases, with 7 bases left between them. CDR3 nucleotides: TGTGCCAGCAGACAGGGAAACACTGAAGCTTTCTTT. Its translation: CASRQGNTEAFF.

The rearrangement links TRBV28 to TRBJ2-2; 11 bases are a match to TRBD2. The germline V gene has CDR1 MDHEN and CDR2 SYDVKM. The CDR3 length is 19 residues. The trim removed 3 bases at V and 4 bases at J, leaving 13 bases unmatched. Written as DNA, the CDR3 is TGTGCCAGCAGTTTTACGGGACTAGCGGTGCCTAGGGGCACCGGGGAGCTGTTTTTT. Translating it yields CASSFTGLAVPRGTGELFF.

In its sample, this clone was seen once. This sequence joins TRBV27 and TRBJ2-7, with TRBD2 identical over 7 bases. V shed 6 bases and J 2 bases; nucleotides not matched to a gene: 10. Per germline, CDR1 MNHEY and CDR2 SMNVEV (reference sequence). There are 15 residues in the CDR3. CDR3 loop: CASSFSAGRTYEQYF. The DNA for the CDR3 is TGTGCCAGCAGCTTCTCAGCGGGAAGGACCTACGAGCAGTACTTC.

The rearrangement uses TRBV28 and TRBJ2-3, with 16 bases matching TRBD2. The ends lost 6 bases at V and 4 bases at J; junction bases unmatched: 10. Germline assignment: CDR1 MDHEN and CDR2 SYDVKM. CDR3 length: 18 amino acids. The CDR3 DNA sequence: TGTGCCAGCAGGCCGGCCGGGACTAGCGGGAGGGCTTCAGATACGCAGTATTTT. This codes for CASRPAGTSGRASDTQYF.

Only one count was recorded for this clone. The gene calls are TRBV18 and TRBJ2-5; tentative D call: TRBD1 (6 bases). Germline lookup yields CDR1 KGHSH and CDR2 LQKENI. V was trimmed by 3 bases and J by 5 bases, leaving 16 bases between them. The CDR3 is made up of 15 amino acids. Here the CDR3 DNA reads TGTGCCAGCTCACCCCTAGGGGGTTTACTTGAGACCCAGTACTTC. It specifies CASSPLGGLLETQYF.

The chain uses TRBV12-5 and TRBJ2-1; the D gene is possibly TRBD2 (6 bases). This CDR3 comprises 19 residues. The V gene lost 1 base and the J gene lost 4 bases, with 23 bases spanning the gap. The germline V gene has CDR1 LGHNT and CDR2 FRNRAP. The CDR3 spells CASGLDWTTTAGRYNEQFF. In DNA form, the CDR3 reads TGTGCTAGTGGTTTGGACTGGACGACCACCGCGGGGCGATACAATGAGCAGTTCTTC.

This clone was observed a single time. V is TRBV6-2 or TRBV6-3 and J is TRBJ2-7, with 12 bases matching TRBD2. V trimming: 5 bases; J trimming: 0 bases; junction bases outside the gene matches: 8. CDR1 MNHEY and CDR2 SVGEGT come from the germline V gene. CDR3 length equals 17 residues. CDR3 in DNA: TGTGCCAGCAGTCACGGGACTAGCGGGTCTAGCTCCTACGAGCAGTACTTC. It codes for CASSHGTSGSSSYEQYF.

The gene calls are TRBV2 and TRBJ1-2; D possibly corresponds to TRBD1 (6 bases). This CDR3 comprises 15 residues. CDR1 and CDR2 (germline): SNHLY, FYNNEI. The ends were cut back, 2 bases at V and 7 bases at J, with 17 bases in the middle. In DNA, the CDR3 is TGTGCCAGCAGTGAATGGGACAACGGACCCATTGGCTACACCTTC. This sequence encodes CASSEWDNGPIGYTF.

The gene calls are TRBV2 and TRBJ1-3, with D maybe TRBD1 (6 bases). Germline values: CDR1 SNHLY, CDR2 FYNNEI. The CDR3 loop spans 15 amino acids. V lost 1 base and J 10 bases, leaving 17 bases between the germline ends. The CDR3 reads CASSEGERDISTIYF. CDR3 DNA sequence: TGTGCCAGCAGTGAAGGGGAAAGGGACATCTCGACCATATATTTT.

The rearrangement uses TRBV19 and TRBJ1-1; D is ambiguous. CDR1 is LNHDA, CDR2 SQIVND, per germline (reference sequence). The CDR3 length is 15 residues. V lost 1 base, J lost 0 bases, and 9 bases lay in between. Here the CDR3 reads CASSIGVEVNTEAFF. CDR3 DNA sequence: TGTGCCAGTAGTATAGGGGTTGAGGTGAACACTGAAGCTTTCTTT.

V and J are TRBV12-3 or TRBV12-4 and TRBJ1-6; D unclear. V was shortened by 6 bases and J by 6 bases, with 6 bases between the two germline ends. This CDR3 has 12 residues. The CDR3 protein is CASSRGNSPLHF. The DNA for the CDR3 is TGTGCCAGCAGCCGAGGTAATTCACCCCTCCACTTT.

This rearrangement joins TRBV19 to TRBJ2-1, with TRBD1 matching over 7 bases. The V segment lost 3 bases and the J segment 4 bases; nucleotides outside the gene matches: 9. Germline-derived CDR1 and CDR2 are LNHDA and SQIVND (reference sequence). CDR3 length: 16 residues. In DNA, the CDR3 is TGTGCCAGTAGTATTAATACGGGACAGACTTACAATGAGCAGTTCTTC. Its translation: CASSINTGQTYNEQFF. Supplemented by reference TRBV19 and TRBJ2-1, the full variable domain reads DGGITQSPKYLFRKEGQNVTLSCEQNLNHDAMYWYRQDPGQGLRLIYYSQIVNDFQKGDIAEGYSVSREKKESFPLTVTSAQKNPTAFYLCASSINTGQTYNEQFFGPGTRLTVL.

The rearrangement joins TRBV30 to TRBJ1-4; no reliable D call. V was trimmed by 0 bases and J by 6 bases, leaving 5 bases between them. The CDR3 covers 12 residues. Per the germline V gene, CDR1 is GTSNPN and CDR2 is SVGIG (reference sequence). The CDR3 DNA follows: TGTGCCTGGAGTGTACCAGATGAAAAACTGTTTTTT. This sequence encodes CAWSVPDEKLFF. Drawing the rest from reference TRBV30 and TRBJ1-4, the complete variable domain is SQTIHQWPATLVQPVGSPLSLECTVEGTSNPNLYWYRQAAGRGLQLLFYSVGIGQISSEVPQNLSASRPQDRQFILSSKKLLLSDSGFYLCAWSVPDEKLFFGSGTQLSVL.

V gene TRBV15 combines with J gene TRBJ2-6; no clear D. The CDR3 is made up of 16 amino acids. Germline lookup yields CDR1 LNHNV and CDR2 YYDKDF (reference sequence). V was trimmed by 0 bases and J by 0 bases, leaving 6 bases between them. This chain's CDR3 is CATSRDRGSGANVLTF. The CDR3 DNA is TGTGCCACCAGCAGAGATCGCGGCTCTGGGGCCAACGTCCTGACTTTC.

The chain carries TRBV2 and TRBJ2-5; perhaps TRBD1 as D (5 bases). The CDR3 length is 14 residues. Germline values: CDR1 SNHLY, CDR2 FYNNEI. V lost 0 bases, J lost 1 base, and 6 bases lay in between. CDR3 coding DNA: TGTGCCAGCAGTGAAGCGGGGCCCCAAGAGACCCAGTACTTC. Protein product: CASSEAGPQETQYF.

The gene calls are TRBV28 and TRBJ1-3; D may be TRBD1 (6 bases). This CDR3 has 16 amino acids. Trimming removed 3 bases at V and 1 base at J, with 13 bases between. CDR1 is MDHEN, CDR2 SYDVKM, per germline. The chain's CDR3 is CASSFRGAWSGNTIYF. In DNA, the CDR3 is TGTGCCAGCAGTTTCAGGGGTGCGTGGTCTGGAAACACCATATATTTT.

This sequence joins TRBV4-1 and TRBJ1-1; possibly TRBD1 for D (6 bases). The CDR3 spans 15 residues. The V and J ends lost 1 base and 0 bases respectively, with 9 bases between them. Germline values: CDR1 MGHRA, CDR2 YSYEKL. The CDR3 here is CASSQGGHLNTEAFF. The CDR3, as DNA: TGCGCCAGCAGCCAAGGGGGACACCTGAACACTGAAGCTTTCTTT.

V usage is TRBV5-1 and J usage is TRBJ2-5; D may be TRBD1 (6 bases). The germline V and J ends were trimmed by 0 bases and 4 bases, with 7 bases remaining between them. Germline assignment: CDR1 SGHRS and CDR2 YFSETQ. The CDR3 consists of 13 residues. This CDR3 is CASSLDRAETQYF. The CDR3 DNA reads TGCGCCAGCAGCTTGGACAGGGCAGAGACCCAGTACTTC.

To note about this clone: Here the CDR3 omits its conserved ending phenylalanine or tryptophan, so a read error is the likely source. Because the CDR3's place on the DNA is in doubt, the DNA is left out and the CDR3 is given as listed by TCRdb. The chain couples TRBV7-2 to TRBJ2-3; whether TRBD2, the table's D call, matches the DNA was not checked. The CDR3 region is 13 residues in length, termini included. Germline V gives CDR1 SGHTA, CDR2 FQGNSA. CDR3 protein: CASSLALGTSPIL.